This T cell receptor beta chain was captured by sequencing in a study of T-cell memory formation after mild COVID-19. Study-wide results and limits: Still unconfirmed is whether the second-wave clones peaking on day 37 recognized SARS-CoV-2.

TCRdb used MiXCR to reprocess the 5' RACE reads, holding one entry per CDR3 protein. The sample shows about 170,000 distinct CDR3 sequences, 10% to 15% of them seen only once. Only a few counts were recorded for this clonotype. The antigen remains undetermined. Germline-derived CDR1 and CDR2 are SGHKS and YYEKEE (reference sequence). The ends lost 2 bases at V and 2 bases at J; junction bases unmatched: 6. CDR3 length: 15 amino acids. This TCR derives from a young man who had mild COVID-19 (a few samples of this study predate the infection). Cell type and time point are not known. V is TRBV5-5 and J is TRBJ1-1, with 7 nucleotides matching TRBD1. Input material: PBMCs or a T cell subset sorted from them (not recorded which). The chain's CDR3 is CASSLQTGLNTEAFF. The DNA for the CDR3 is TGTGCCAGCAGCTTACAGACAGGGCTAAACACTGAAGCTTTCTTT.